One sample yielded the 23 T cell receptor beta chains listed below, sequenced in a study of OX40 agonist ivuxolimab in advanced cancers. The assay was immunoSEQ multiplex PCR, and TCRdb's table has in-frame clones only and misses some. The sample contains fewer than 85,000 clones, around 86% of which appear only once. The specimen comprised CD4+ or CD8+ T cells sorted from blood, sampled in a trial of the OX40 agonist ivuxolimab. These TCRs come from an adult with an advanced solid tumor such as melanoma, head and neck, liver or kidney cancer.

The sample holds a few counts of this clone. The CDR3 region is CASTLNGGFQPQHF. In DNA, the CDR3 is TGTGCCAGCACTCTAAATGGGGGATTCCAGCCCCAGCATTTT. The chain employs TRBV2 and TRBJ1-5, with a weak D call TRBD1 (5 bases). Trimming removed 7 bases at V and 7 bases at J, with 17 bases between. Germline CDR1 reads SNHLY; CDR2 reads FYNNEI. The CDR3 runs to 14 residues.

V is TRBV7-3 and J is TRBJ2-5; D remains ambiguous. Trimming left V 5 bases short and J 5 bases short, with 15 bases between. The V gene's germline CDR1 is SGHTA and CDR2 FQGTGA. The CDR3 is 14 residues long. In nucleotides, the CDR3 is TGTGCCAGCAGCCCTCCCCCAAGAGAGGAGACCCAGTACTTC. Protein: CASSPPPREETQYF.

This chain links TRBV19 with TRBJ2-1; 14 nucleotides match TRBD2. The V gene's germline CDR1 is LNHDA and CDR2 SQIVND (reference sequence). V was pared by 0 bases and J by 8 bases, with 6 bases of the junction left unmatched. CDR3 size: 17 residues. The CDR3 region has the DNA TGTGCCAGTAGTATAGACGCCGGGACTAGCGGGAGTGATGAGCAGTTCTTC. Translated, it gives CASSIDAGTSGSDEQFF.

V gene TRBV4-3 combines with J gene TRBJ1-2; D perhaps matches TRBD1 (5 bases). Germline CDR1 and CDR2: LGHNA and YSLEER. The CDR3 contains 15 residues. V gave up 0 bases and J gave up 5 bases, with 13 bases separating them. The CDR3 nucleotides are TGCGCCAGCAGCCAAGATGGCGGGGGAAAATATGGCTACACCTTC. Protein sequence: CASSQDGGGKYGYTF.

The gene calls are TRBV6-1 and TRBJ2-5; D uncertain. The CDR3 extends over 13 amino acids. Germline loops: CDR1 MNHNS, CDR2 SASEGT. V was trimmed by 1 base and J by 0 bases, leaving 3 bases between them. The CDR3 loop reads CASSEVYQETQYF. The CDR3, as DNA: TGTGCCAGCAGTGAAGTCTACCAAGAGACCCAGTACTTC.

This clone was counted a single time. The chain recombines TRBV10-3 with TRBJ1-1, with 8 bases that match TRBD1. The junction had 8 bases not matched to a gene; V was cut back by 5 bases and J by 6 bases. The germline CDR1 and CDR2 sequences are ENHRY and SYGVKD. This CDR3 is built from 14 residues. The CDR3 DNA sequence: TGTGCCATCAGTAAAGCTACAGGGGGGGCTGAAGCTTTCTTT. This translates into CAISKATGGAEAFF.

This chain links TRBV5-4 with TRBJ2-7; possible D gene TRBD2, 7 bases. V was clipped by 7 bases and J by 0 bases, with 17 bases between them. This CDR3 spans 15 amino acids. CDR1 and CDR2 (germline): SGHNT, YYREEE (reference sequence). Written as DNA, the CDR3 is TGTGCCAGCCAGGCGGGGGCTAGTGCCTCCTACGAGCAGTACTTC. Encoded protein: CASQAGASASYEQYF. Combining the CDR3 with reference TRBV5-4 and TRBJ2-7 gives the whole variable domain ETGVTQSPTHLIKTRGQQVTLRCSSQSGHNTVSWYQQALGQGPQFIFQYYREEENGRGNFPPRFSGLQFPNYSSELNVNALELDDSALYLCASQAGASASYEQYFGPGTRLTVT.

The V gene is TRBV7-2, the J gene TRBJ1-2, with TRBD1 matching 10 bases. The CDR3 has 14 residues. Germline CDR1 is SGHTA and CDR2 is FQGNSA. V lost 9 bases, J lost 3 bases, and 7 bases stayed unmatched. The chain's CDR3 is CASRMTGGDYGYTF. Here the CDR3 DNA reads TGTGCCAGTAGAATGACAGGGGGCGACTATGGCTACACCTTC.

This chain uses TRBV18 with TRBJ2-1; D remains unclear. Germline CDR1 and CDR2: KGHSH and LQKENI. This CDR3 has 13 residues. Trimming removed 1 base at V and 8 bases at J, with 9 bases between. The CDR3 DNA reads as TGTGCCAGCTCACCACTTGGCAACGATGAGCAGTTCTTC. Residues: CASSPLGNDEQFF.

The rearrangement links TRBV2 to TRBJ2-7; D may be TRBD2 (7 bases). The CDR3 contains 17 residues. The V gene's germline CDR1 is SNHLY and CDR2 FYNNEI. Trimming cost V 6 bases and J 3 bases, with 24 bases left between them. The DNA of the CDR3 is TGTGCCAGCAGCTCCCTGGGGGTGGGGGGGCGCATCTACGAGCAGTACTTC. Translated, it gives CASSSLGVGGRIYEQYF.

This clone has only one observation. The gene calls are TRBV7-9 and TRBJ2-1; TRBD1 matches 9 bases. This CDR3 spans 14 amino acids. Germline CDR1 and CDR2: SEHNR and FQNEAQ (reference sequence). V lost 5 bases and J lost 1; bases outside the gene matches: 0. Written as DNA, the CDR3 is TGTGCCAGCAGCGGACAGGGGTCCTACAATGAGCAGTTCTTC. It translates to CASSGQGSYNEQFF.

The chain carries TRBV6-5 and TRBJ1-1; D remains ambiguous. V was trimmed by 2 bases and J by 4 bases, leaving 11 bases between them. CDR1 is MNHEY and CDR2 is SVGAGI in the germline V gene. The CDR3 is made up of 14 amino acids. The CDR3 sequence: CASSYGNVRTEAFF. CDR3 DNA: TGTGCCAGCAGTTACGGGAACGTGCGCACTGAAGCTTTCTTT.

The V and J genes are TRBV6-5 and TRBJ1-1; D unresolved. Trimming cost V 6 bases and J 0 bases, with 11 bases left between them. The CDR3 covers 14 residues. Germline values: CDR1 MNHEY, CDR2 SVGAGI. CDR3 sequence: CASSPRIMNTEAFF. The DNA of the CDR3 is TGTGCCAGCAGCCCCAGGATCATGAACACTGAAGCTTTCTTT.

The CDR3 here is CASGRGGLGYTF. For the CDR3, the DNA is TGTGCCAGTGGCCGAGGGGGCCTAGGCTACACCTTC. V gene TRBV6-5 combines with J gene TRBJ1-2, with 7 bases aligning to TRBD1. The germline V gene encodes CDR1 MNHEY and CDR2 SVGAGI. With 9 bases clipped from V and 8 bases from J, the junction kept 9 bases outside the gene matches. The length of the CDR3 is 12 residues.

V usage is TRBV4-1 and J usage is TRBJ1-5, with D tentatively TRBD1 (5 bases). Trimming shortened V by 1 base and J by 0 bases, and 19 bases separated the two germline ends. Germline V gives CDR1 MGHRA, CDR2 YSYEKL. There are 19 residues in the CDR3. Here the CDR3 DNA reads TGCGCCAGCAGCCAAGGGTCAGGGACTACTCCCCTTAGCAATCAGCCCCAGCATTTT. Translating gives CASSQGSGTTPLSNQPQHF.

This chain links TRBV7-9 with TRBJ1-3; TRBD1 aligns across 7 bases. J lost 0 bases, V lost 5 bases, and 16 bases had no gene match. Germline-derived CDR1 and CDR2 are SEHNR and FQNEAQ (reference sequence). The CDR3 is 19 amino acids. CDR3 nucleotides: TGTGCCAGCAGCCTCCAGATGCGTAGGGGGCCTCTCTCTGGAAACACCATATATTTT. Translation gives CASSLQMRRGPLSGNTIYF.

V usage is TRBV6-5 and J usage is TRBJ2-1; 10 bases map to TRBD2. The CDR3 has 12 residues. Trimming took 5 bases from V and 9 from J; bases not matched to a gene: 1. Germline V lookup: CDR1 MNHEY, CDR2 SVGAGI. CDR3 sequence reads: CASSRTSGEQFF. In nucleotides, the CDR3 is TGTGCCAGCAGTCGGACTAGCGGTGAGCAGTTCTTC.

This chain connects TRBV28 to TRBJ2-1, with D perhaps matching TRBD1 (6 bases). The CDR3 extends over 12 amino acids. Germline loops: CDR1 MDHEN, CDR2 SYDVKM. V was trimmed by 8 bases and J by 6 bases, leaving 11 bases between them. The CDR3 DNA sequence: TGTGCCAGCGGGGGCAGGGTCAATGAGCAGTTCTTC. Its protein is CASGGRVNEQFF.

The rearrangement uses TRBV10-2 and TRBJ2-7; TRBD1 agrees at 8 bases. V was pared by 5 bases and J by 6 bases, with 9 bases of the junction left unmatched. The CDR3 contains 14 residues. Germline CDR1 WSHSY, CDR2 SAAADI. The chain's CDR3 is CASSLGQGEGEQYF. The CDR3 DNA sequence: TGCGCCAGCAGTCTCGGACAGGGAGAAGGCGAGCAGTACTTC.

The chain combines TRBV5-1 with TRBJ2-1; no reliable D call. The CDR3 totals 12 residues. Germline values: CDR1 SGHRS, CDR2 YFSETQ. The V end was cut by 0 bases, the J end by 5 bases, with 3 bases between. The CDR3: CASSLGHNEQFF. In nucleotides, the CDR3 is TGCGCCAGCAGCTTGGGCCACAATGAGCAGTTCTTC.

The chain employs TRBV11-2 and TRBJ1-1; a weak D match, TRBD1 (6 bases). The V end was cut by 0 bases, the J end by 5 bases, with 13 bases between. CDR3 size: 15 residues. Germline values: CDR1 SGHAT, CDR2 FQNNGV. CDR3 nucleotide sequence: TGTGCCAGCAGCTTAGACTATCGGGGGCGAACTGAAGCTTTCTTT. Its protein product is CASSLDYRGRTEAFF. The full variable domain, its missing parts supplied by reference TRBV11-2 and TRBJ1-1, is EAGVAQSPRYKIIEKRQSVAFWCNPISGHATLYWYQQILGQGPKLLIQFQNNGVVDDSQLPKDRFSAERLKGVDSTLKIQPAKLEDSAVYLCASSLDYRGRTEAFFGQGTRLTVV.

On this clone: The junction and the germline gene differ at one end; a read error may be behind it. CDR3 in amino acids: CASPRDGGGTDTQYF. Written as DNA, the CDR3 is TGTGCCAGCCCTCGGGACGGAGGGGGCACCGATACGCAGTATTTT. The chain employs TRBV27 and TRBJ2-3; tentatively, D is TRBD1 (7 bases). This CDR3 has 15 amino acids. Germline CDR1 MNHEY, CDR2 SMNVEV (reference sequence).

The rearrangement uses TRBV28 and TRBJ2-1; TRBD1 agrees at 9 bases. Germline V gene data show CDR1 as MDHEN and CDR2 as SYDVKM. CDR3 length: 14 amino acids. With 5 bases clipped from V and 7 bases from J, the junction kept 6 bases outside the gene matches. The CDR3 sequence: CASSPGTGKNEQFF. DNA for the CDR3: TGTGCCAGCAGTCCTGGGACAGGGAAGAATGAGCAGTTCTTC. Full variable domain (remainder filled in from reference TRBV28 and TRBJ2-1): DVKVTQSSRYLVKRTGEKVFLECVQDMDHENMFWYRQDPGLGLRLIYFSYDVKMKEKGDIPEGYSVSREKKERFSLILESASTNQTSMYLCASSPGTGKNEQFFGPGTRLTVL.